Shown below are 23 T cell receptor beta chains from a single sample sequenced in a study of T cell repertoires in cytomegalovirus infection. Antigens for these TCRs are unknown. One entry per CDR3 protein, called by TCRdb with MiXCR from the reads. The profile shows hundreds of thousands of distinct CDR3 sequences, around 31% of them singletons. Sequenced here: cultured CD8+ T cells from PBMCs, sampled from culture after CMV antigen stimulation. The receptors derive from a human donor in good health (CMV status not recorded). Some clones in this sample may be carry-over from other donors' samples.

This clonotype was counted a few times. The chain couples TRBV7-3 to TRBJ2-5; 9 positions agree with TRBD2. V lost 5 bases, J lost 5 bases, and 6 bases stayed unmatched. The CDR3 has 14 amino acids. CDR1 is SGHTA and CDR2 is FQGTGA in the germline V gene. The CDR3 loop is CASSPWAGGETQYF. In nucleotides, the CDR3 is TGTGCCAGCAGCCCCTGGGCGGGAGGGGAGACCCAGTACTTC.

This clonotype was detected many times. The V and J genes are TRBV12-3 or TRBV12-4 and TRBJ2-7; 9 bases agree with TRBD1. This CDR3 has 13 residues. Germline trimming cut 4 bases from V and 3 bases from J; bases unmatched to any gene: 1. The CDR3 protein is CASSSTGGYEQYV. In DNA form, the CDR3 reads TGTGCCAGCAGTTCGACAGGGGGCTACGAGCAGTACGTC.

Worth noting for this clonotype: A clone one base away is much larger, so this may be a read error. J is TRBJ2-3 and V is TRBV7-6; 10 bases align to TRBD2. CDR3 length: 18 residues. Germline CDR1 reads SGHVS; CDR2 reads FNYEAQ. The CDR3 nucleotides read TGTGCCAGCAGCTTAATGTGGAAAAGCGGGGGGGCCACAGATCCGCAGTATTTT. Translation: CASSLMWKSGGATDPQYF.

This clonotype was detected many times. The CDR3 DNA reads as TGTGCCAGCAGCTTAGCGGGCTCATCGGGGAATTCACCCCTCCACTTT. As protein: CASSLAGSSGNSPLHF. The chain employs TRBV7-6 and TRBJ1-6, with no clear D. Germline assignment: CDR1 SGHVS and CDR2 FNYEAQ. Trimming pared 0 bases from V and 7 bases from J, leaving 13 bases between. The length of the CDR3 is 16 residues.

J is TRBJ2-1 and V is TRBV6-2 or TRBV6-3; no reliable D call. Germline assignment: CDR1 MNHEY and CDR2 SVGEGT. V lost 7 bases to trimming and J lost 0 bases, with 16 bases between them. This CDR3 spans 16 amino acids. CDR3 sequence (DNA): TGTGCCAGCACCCAGAACGTAGCTAGCTCCTACAATGAGCAGTTCTTC. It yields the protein CASTQNVASSYNEQFF.

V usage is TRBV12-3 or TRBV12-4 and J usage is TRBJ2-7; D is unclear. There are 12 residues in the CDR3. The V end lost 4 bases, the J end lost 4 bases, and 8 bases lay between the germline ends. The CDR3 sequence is CASSYTFYEQYF. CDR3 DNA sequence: TGTGCCAGCAGTTACACCTTTTACGAGCAGTACTTC.

The CDR3 reads CASSVKIAGAYNEQFF. CDR3 DNA sequence: TGTGCCAGCAGCGTAAAAATCGCGGGAGCCTACAATGAGCAGTTCTTC. The chain joins TRBV9 to TRBJ2-1; 7 bases fit TRBD2. This CDR3 contains 16 residues. Per the germline V gene, CDR1 is SGDLS and CDR2 is YYNGEE. V lost 1 base to trimming and J lost 2 bases; unmatched junction nucleotides: 6.

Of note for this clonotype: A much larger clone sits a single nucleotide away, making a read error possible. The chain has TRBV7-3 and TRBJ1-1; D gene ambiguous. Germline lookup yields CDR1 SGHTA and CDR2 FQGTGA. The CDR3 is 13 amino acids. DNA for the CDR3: TGTGTCAGCAGCTTAACGATGCGGAGTGAAGCTTTCTTT. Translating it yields CVSSLTMRSEAFF.

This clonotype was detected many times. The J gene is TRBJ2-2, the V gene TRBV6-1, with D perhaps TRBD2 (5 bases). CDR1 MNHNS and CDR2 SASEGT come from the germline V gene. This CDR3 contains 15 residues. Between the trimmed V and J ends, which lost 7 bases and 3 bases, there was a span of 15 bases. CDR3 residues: CASNPSDLDTGELFF. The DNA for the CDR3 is TGTGCCAGCAACCCCTCGGACTTGGACACCGGGGAGCTGTTTTTT.

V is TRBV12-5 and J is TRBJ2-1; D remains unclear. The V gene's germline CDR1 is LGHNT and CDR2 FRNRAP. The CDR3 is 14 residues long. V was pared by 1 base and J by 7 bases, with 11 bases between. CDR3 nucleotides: TGTGCTAGTGGTTTGGCCACTTCATTGAATGAGCAGTTCTTC. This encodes CASGLATSLNEQFF.

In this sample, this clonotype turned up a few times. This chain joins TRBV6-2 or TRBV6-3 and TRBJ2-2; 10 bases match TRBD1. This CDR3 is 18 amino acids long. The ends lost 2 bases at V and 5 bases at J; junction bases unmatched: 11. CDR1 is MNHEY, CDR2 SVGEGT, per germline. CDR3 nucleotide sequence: TGTGCCAGCAGTTACGCCTTCGGGACAGGGGCGGGAACCGGGGAGCTGTTTTTT. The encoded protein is CASSYAFGTGAGTGELFF.

CDR3 DNA sequence: TGTGCCAGCAGCCAAGTGGACCATGACTATAATTCACCCCTCCACTTT. Translating gives CASSQVDHDYNSPLHF. V usage is TRBV4-2 and J usage is TRBJ1-6; D not certain. The CDR3 spans 16 residues. Germline V gene data show CDR1 as LGHNA and CDR2 as YNFKEQ. V was trimmed by 1 base and J by 3 bases, leaving 10 bases between them.

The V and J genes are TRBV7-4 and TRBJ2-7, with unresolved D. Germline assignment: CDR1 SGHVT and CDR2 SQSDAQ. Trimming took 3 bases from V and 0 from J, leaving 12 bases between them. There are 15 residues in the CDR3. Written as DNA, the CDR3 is TGTGCCAGCAGCTTTCCGGGCGAGAGCTCCTACGAGCAGTACGTC. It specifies CASSFPGESSYEQYV.

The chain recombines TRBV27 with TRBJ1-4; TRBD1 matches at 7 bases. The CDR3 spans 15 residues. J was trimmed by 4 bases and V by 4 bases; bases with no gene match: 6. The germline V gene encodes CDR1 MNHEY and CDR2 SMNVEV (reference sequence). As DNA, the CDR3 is TGTGCCAGCAGTTCCGGGACAGCGATTAATGAAAAACTGTTTTTT. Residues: CASSSGTAINEKLFF.

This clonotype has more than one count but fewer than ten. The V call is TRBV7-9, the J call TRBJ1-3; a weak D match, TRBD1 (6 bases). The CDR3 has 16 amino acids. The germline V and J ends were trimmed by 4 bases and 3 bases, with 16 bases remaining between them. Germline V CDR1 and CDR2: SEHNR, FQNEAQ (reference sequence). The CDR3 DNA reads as TGTGCCAGCAGCTACTTACAGGGTATCGATGGAAACACCATATATTTT. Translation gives CASSYLQGIDGNTIYF.

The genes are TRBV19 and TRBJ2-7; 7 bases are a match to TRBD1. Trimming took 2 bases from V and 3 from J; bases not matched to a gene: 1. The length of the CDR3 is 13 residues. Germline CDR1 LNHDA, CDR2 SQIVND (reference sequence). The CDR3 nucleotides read TGTGCCAGTAGTATAACAGGGGACTACGAGCAGTACTTC. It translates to CASSITGDYEQYF.

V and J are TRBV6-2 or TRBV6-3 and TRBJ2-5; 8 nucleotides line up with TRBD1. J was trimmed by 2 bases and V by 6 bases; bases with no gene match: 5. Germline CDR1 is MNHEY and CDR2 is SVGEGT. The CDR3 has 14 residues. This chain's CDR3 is CASSQRQGQETQYF. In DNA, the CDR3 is TGTGCCAGCAGCCAAAGACAGGGGCAAGAGACCCAGTACTTC.

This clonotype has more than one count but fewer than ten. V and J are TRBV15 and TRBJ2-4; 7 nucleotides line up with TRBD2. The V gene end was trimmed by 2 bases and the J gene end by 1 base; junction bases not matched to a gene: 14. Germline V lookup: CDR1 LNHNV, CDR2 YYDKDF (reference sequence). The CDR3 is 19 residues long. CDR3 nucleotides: TGTGCCACCAGCAGATCGAGACTAGCAAGTCCGGGTGCCAAAAACATTCAGTACTTC. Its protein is CATSRSRLASPGAKNIQYF.

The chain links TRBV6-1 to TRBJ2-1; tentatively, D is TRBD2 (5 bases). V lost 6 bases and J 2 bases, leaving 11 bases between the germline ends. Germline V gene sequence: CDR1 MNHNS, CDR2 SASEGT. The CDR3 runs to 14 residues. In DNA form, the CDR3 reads TGTGCCAGCAGCTCCGGGATTCCCTACAATGAGCAGTTCTTC. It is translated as CASSSGIPYNEQFF.

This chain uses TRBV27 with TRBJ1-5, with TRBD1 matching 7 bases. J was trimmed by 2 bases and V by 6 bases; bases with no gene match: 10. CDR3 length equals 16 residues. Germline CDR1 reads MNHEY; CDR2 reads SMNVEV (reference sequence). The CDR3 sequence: CASSPLTGAGNQPQHF. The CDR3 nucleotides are TGTGCCAGCAGCCCCCTTACAGGGGCGGGCAATCAGCCCCAGCATTTT.

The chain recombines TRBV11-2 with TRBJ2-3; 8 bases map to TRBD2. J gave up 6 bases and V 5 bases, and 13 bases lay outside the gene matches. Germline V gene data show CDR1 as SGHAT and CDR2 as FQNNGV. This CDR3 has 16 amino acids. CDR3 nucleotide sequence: TGTGCCAGCAGCCTCCCCCCCTTTGGCGGGGGGGATACGCAGTATTTT. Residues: CASSLPPFGGGDTQYF. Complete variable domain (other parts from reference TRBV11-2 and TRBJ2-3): EAGVAQSPRYKIIEKRQSVAFWCNPISGHATLYWYQQILGQGPKLLIQFQNNGVVDDSQLPKDRFSAERLKGVDSTLKIQPAKLEDSAVYLCASSLPPFGGGDTQYFGPGTRLTVL.

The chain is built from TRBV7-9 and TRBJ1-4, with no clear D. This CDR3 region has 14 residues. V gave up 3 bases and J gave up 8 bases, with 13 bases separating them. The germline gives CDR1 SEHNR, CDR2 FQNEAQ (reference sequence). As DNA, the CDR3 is TGTGCCAGCAGCTTCACCGGACTACAAGAAAAACTGTTTTTT. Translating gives CASSFTGLQEKLFF.

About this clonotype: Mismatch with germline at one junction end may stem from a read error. DNA for the CDR3: TGCAGTGCGAGAGGGGACACCGGGGAGCTGTTTTTT. This gives the protein CSARGDTGELFF. The chain couples TRBV20-1 to TRBJ2-2; D could derive from TRBD1 or TRBD2 (5 bases each). The germline V gene encodes CDR1 DFQATT and CDR2 SNEGSKA (reference sequence). This CDR3 has 12 residues.